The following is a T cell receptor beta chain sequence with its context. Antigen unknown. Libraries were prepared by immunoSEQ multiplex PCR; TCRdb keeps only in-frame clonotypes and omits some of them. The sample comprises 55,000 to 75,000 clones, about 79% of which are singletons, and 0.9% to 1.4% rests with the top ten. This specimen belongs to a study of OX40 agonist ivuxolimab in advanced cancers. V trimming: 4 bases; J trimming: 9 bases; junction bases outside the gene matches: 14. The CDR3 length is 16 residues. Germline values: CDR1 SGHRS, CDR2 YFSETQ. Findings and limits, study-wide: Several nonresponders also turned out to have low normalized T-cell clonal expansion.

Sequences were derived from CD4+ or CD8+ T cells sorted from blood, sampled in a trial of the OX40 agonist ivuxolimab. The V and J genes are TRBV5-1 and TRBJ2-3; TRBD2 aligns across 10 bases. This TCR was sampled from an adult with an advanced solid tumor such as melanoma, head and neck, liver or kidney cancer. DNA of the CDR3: TGCGCCAGCAGCATGAGCGGGGGGGCCGTATACAGAACGCAGTATTTT. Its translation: CASSMSGGAVYRTQYF.